Below are 5 T cell receptor beta chains sequenced from a single sample in a study of blood T cell repertoires in COVID-19. Sequencing was performed with immunoSEQ multiplex PCR; in TCRdb, only in-frame clones are kept and a portion is missing. The data show a few hundred thousand clones, approximately 86% seen once. Source material: peripheral blood. The receptors were sampled from a man aged 55 to 70 with acute or convalescent COVID-19.

This clone was recorded once. The genes are TRBV23-1 and TRBJ1-5; TRBD1 aligns across 9 bases. TRBV23-1 is labeled an ORF, and its function is uncertain. The trim removed 2 bases at V and 5 bases at J, leaving 13 bases unmatched. The CDR3 extends over 18 amino acids. CDR3 DNA: TGCGCCAGCAGTCAACCGAGGAAGGGACAGGGAAGCGATCAGCCCCAGCATTTT. Translation gives CASSQPRKGQGSDQPQHF.

This chain joins TRBV5-1 and TRBJ1-1; 8 bases fit TRBD1. Germline loops: CDR1 SGHRS, CDR2 YFSETQ. Germline trimming cut 1 base from V and 2 bases from J; bases unmatched to any gene: 4. This CDR3 spans 15 amino acids. In DNA, the CDR3 is TGCGCCAGCAGCTTGAGGACAGGGATAAACACTGAAGCTTTCTTT. This translates into CASSLRTGINTEAFF.

The gene calls are TRBV5-1 and TRBJ2-4; TRBD1 aligns across 8 bases. Trimming took 4 bases from V and 6 from J; bases not matched to a gene: 9. CDR1 SGHRS and CDR2 YFSETQ come from the germline V gene. The CDR3 extends over 15 amino acids. CDR3 DNA sequence: TGCGCCAGCAGCCTACAGGGGGGAGCTGGAAACATTCAGTACTTC. Its protein is CASSLQGGAGNIQYF.

This chain connects TRBV28 to TRBJ1-4; possibly TRBD1 for D (6 bases). V dropped 6 bases and J dropped 7 bases, with 15 bases sitting between them. The CDR3 is made up of 14 amino acids. CDR1 is MDHEN, CDR2 SYDVKM, per germline. CDR3 loop: CASSRGGGREKLFF. DNA for the CDR3: TGTGCCAGCAGCCGTGGGGGGGGGCGTGAAAAACTGTTTTTT. The full variable domain, completed using reference TRBV28 and TRBJ1-4, is DVKVTQSSRYLVKRTGEKVFLECVQDMDHENMFWYRQDPGLGLRLIYFSYDVKMKEKGDIPEGYSVSREKKERFSLILESASTNQTSMYLCASSRGGGREKLFFGSGTQLSVL.

This clone appeared a few times. The chain carries TRBV5-1 and TRBJ1-2, with 7 bases identical to TRBD1. The V and J ends lost 0 bases and 7 bases, in that order; junction bases with no gene match: 9. The CDR3 sequence is 15 residues long. Germline V gene lookup returns CDR1 SGHRS and CDR2 YFSETQ. The CDR3 region is CASSLDTGDGSGYTF. Written as DNA, the CDR3 is TGCGCCAGCAGCTTGGACACAGGGGACGGGAGTGGCTACACCTTC.